This is a list of T cell receptor beta chains from one sample in a study of T cell repertoires in cytomegalovirus infection. Each CDR3 protein gets one entry after TCRdb re-called the reads with MiXCR. The sample includes 250,000 to 350,000 distinct CDR3 sequences, more than 20% of them seen just once. Sequenced: PBMCs. These receptors all stem from a human donor in good health (CMV status not recorded). Some clones in this sample may be carry-over from other donors' samples. Both conserved end residues are part of each CDR3. The D gene is left open where the match is weak. A clone size is listed for some rows: how often the clone was seen (once, few, many), or a class if it is expanded.

D	V	size	J	DNA	CDR3
TRBD1	TRBV6-5	NA	TRBJ2-7	TGTGCCAGCAGTTCCGACAGGGTGACCTGGGAGCAGTACTTC	CASSSDRVTWEQYF
NA	TRBV5-1	few	TRBJ1-5	TGCGCCAGCAGCTTGGGGGCGGTGAATGAGCCCCAGCATTTT	CASSLGAVNEPQHF
NA	TRBV7-4	NA	TRBJ2-5	TGTGCCAGCAGCTTAGTAGATAGCGACCAAGAGACCCAGTACTTC	CASSLVDSDQETQYF
TRBD1	TRBV20-1	few	TRBJ2-7	TGCAGTGCTAGAGGGGACAGCTATTACGAGCAGTACTTC	CSARGDSYYEQYF
NA	TRBV11-2	few	TRBJ1-1	TGTGCCAGCAGCGTGGGACACCGGAACACTGAAGCTTTCTTT	CASSVGHRNTEAFF
NA	TRBV15	many	TRBJ1-4	TGTGCCACCAGCAGAGATTGGCAGGCTAATGAAAAACTGTTTTTT	CATSRDWQANEKLFF
TRBD1	TRBV5-6	NA	TRBJ2-2	TGTGCCAGCAGTTTCGACGAGGGGGCGCGGGCCGGGGAGCTGTTTTTT	CASSFDEGARAGELFF
TRBD2	TRBV29-1	few	TRBJ2-1	TGCAGCGTTAGCGGGGGGGCCCACAATGAGCAGTTCTTC	CSVSGGAHNEQFF
NA	TRBV7-2	many	TRBJ2-3	TGTGCCAGCAGCTTAGAGTCCGCAGATACGCAGTATTTT	CASSLESADTQYF
NA	TRBV29-1	NA	TRBJ2-3	TGCAGCGTGGCGGGGACAGCCTCTAGCACAGATACGCAGTATTTT	CSVAGTASSTDTQYF
NA	TRBV24-1	few	TRBJ2-1	TGTGCCACCAACCTTGGGGCCGGTCACAATGAGCAGTTCTTC	CATNLGAGHNEQFF
TRBD1	TRBV6-5	many	TRBJ2-5	TGTGCCAGCAGTTTGGGCGACAGGGGAAGGGAGACCCAGTACTTC	CASSLGDRGRETQYF
TRBD2	TRBV6-2/TRBV6-3	many	TRBJ2-1	TGTGCCAGCAGACTAGCGGGAGGGGCTGAGCAGTTCTTC	CASRLAGGAEQFF
TRBD2	TRBV19	few	TRBJ2-1	TGTGCCAGTAGTATAAGCGCGGGAGAGTACAGGTCCTACAATGAGCAGTTCTTC	CASSISAGEYRSYNEQFF
NA	TRBV5-1	NA	TRBJ1-1	TGCGCCAGCAGCTTGGCCTTGGCTGGGGCTGCAACTGAAGCTTTCTTT	CASSLALAGAATEAFF
TRBD2	TRBV19	few	TRBJ2-5	TGTGCCAGTAGCCGGTGGCTAGCGGGAGCTAGAGAGACCCAGTACTTC	CASSRWLAGARETQYF
NA	TRBV27	NA	TRBJ1-2	TGTGCCAGCAGCTCCCGGGATCTTATCCATGGCTACACCTTC	CASSSRDLIHGYTF
NA	TRBV7-2	many	TRBJ1-5	TGTGCCAGCAGCCGGACGGTAAATAGCAATCAGCCCCAGCATTTT	CASSRTVNSNQPQHF
NA	TRBV10-3	NA	TRBJ1-5	TGTGCCATCAGTGAGTCTCACAACAATCAGCCCCAGCATTTT	CAISESHNNQPQHF
NA	TRBV7-2	many	TRBJ2-2	TGTGCCAGCAGCCGTCGAGGCGGCGGGGAGCTGTTTTTT	CASSRRGGGELFF
NA	TRBV20-1	once	TRBJ2-5	TGCAGTGCTAGGTTTCAGGAGGAGACCCAGTACTTC	CSARFQEETQYF
NA	TRBV11-2	NA	TRBJ2-2	TGTGCCAGCAGCTTAGGTCCTGCAGGGAACACCGGGGAGCTGTTTTTT	CASSLGPAGNTGELFF
NA	TRBV28	many	TRBJ1-1	TGTGCCAGCAGTTTTTACTCAGGACAGCCGAACACTGAAGCTTTCTTT	CASSFYSGQPNTEAFF
NA	TRBV7-6	many	TRBJ1-5	TGTGCCAGCAGCGGGGGGCCCAGCGGTATACCCCAGCATTTT	CASSGGPSGIPQHF
NA	TRBV6-2/TRBV6-3	few	TRBJ1-4	TGTGCCAGCATGAACAGCTTTAATGAAAAACTGTTTTTT	CASMNSFNEKLFF